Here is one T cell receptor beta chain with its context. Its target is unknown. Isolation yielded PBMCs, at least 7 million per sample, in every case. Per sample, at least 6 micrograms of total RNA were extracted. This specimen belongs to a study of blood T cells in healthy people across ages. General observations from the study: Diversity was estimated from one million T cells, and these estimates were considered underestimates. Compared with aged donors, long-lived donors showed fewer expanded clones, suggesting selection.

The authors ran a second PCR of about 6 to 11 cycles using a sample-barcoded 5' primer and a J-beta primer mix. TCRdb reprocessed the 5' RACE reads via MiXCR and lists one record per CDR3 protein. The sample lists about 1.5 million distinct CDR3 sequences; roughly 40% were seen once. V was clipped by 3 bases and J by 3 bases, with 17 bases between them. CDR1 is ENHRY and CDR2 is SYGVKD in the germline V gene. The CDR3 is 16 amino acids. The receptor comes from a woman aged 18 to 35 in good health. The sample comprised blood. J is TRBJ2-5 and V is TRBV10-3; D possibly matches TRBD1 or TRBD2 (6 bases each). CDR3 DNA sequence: TGTGCCATCAGTGACGATCGGTCGGGGGCGGAAGAGACCCAGTACTTC. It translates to CAISDDRSGAEETQYF.